This T cell receptor beta chain is drawn from a study of blood T cell repertoires in COVID-19. CDR1 SGHRS and CDR2 YFSETQ come from the germline V gene. The ends lost 3 bases at V and 7 bases at J; junction bases unmatched: 12. CDR3 length: 17 amino acids. Data came from immunoSEQ multiplex PCR; TCRdb stores just in-frame clones and leaves some out. The sample lists 150,000 to 250,000 clones, 82% seen once, with 12% in the top ten. This study enrolled people aged about 18 to 90 from approximately 25 US geographic areas. Participant-reported clinical history was the basis for cohort assignment. Cohort 3 recovery required two negative PCRs, clearance, or symptom resolution.

This TCR was sampled from a man aged 35 to 55 who had recovered from COVID-19. The V and J genes are TRBV5-1 and TRBJ1-4; 10 nucleotides agree with TRBD1. Sequencing used PBMCs or T cells enriched from blood (not recorded which). CDR3 sequence (DNA): TGCGCCAGCAGCTCCGGACAGGGGGTAATGAGGGTTGAAAAACTGTTTTTT. Encoded protein: CASSSGQGVMRVEKLFF.